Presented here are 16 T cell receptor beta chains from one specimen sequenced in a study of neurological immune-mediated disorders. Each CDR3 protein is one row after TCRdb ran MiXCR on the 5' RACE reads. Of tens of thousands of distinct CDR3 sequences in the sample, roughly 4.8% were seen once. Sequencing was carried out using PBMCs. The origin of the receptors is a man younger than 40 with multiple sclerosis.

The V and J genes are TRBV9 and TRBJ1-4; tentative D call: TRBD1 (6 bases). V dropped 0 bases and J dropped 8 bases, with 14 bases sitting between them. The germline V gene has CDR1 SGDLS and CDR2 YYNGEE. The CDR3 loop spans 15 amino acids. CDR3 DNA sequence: TGTGCCAGCAGCGTAGGTCCAGGGGCAAACGAAAAACTGTTTTTT. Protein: CASSVGPGANEKLFF.

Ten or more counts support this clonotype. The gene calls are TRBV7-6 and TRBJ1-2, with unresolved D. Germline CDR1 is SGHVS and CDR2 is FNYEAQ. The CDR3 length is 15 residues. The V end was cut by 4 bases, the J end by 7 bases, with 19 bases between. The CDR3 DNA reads TGTGCCAGCAGCTCCCTAGGTAGGGTAGCCCCTGGCTACACCTTC. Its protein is CASSSLGRVAPGYTF.

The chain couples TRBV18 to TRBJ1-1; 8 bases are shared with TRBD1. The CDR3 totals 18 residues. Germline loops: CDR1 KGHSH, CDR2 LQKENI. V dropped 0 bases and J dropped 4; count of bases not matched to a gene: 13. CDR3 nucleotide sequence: TGTGCCAGCTCACCACCTGAGGAGGACAGGGTGTTCGGCACTGAAGCTTTCTTT. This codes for CASSPPEEDRVFGTEAFF. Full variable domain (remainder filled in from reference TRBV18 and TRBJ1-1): NAGVMQNPRHLVRRRGQEARLRCSPMKGHSHVYWYRQLPEEGLKFMVYLQKENIIDESGMPKERFSAEFPKEGPSILRIQQVVRGDSAAYFCASSPPEEDRVFGTEAFFGQGTRLTVV.

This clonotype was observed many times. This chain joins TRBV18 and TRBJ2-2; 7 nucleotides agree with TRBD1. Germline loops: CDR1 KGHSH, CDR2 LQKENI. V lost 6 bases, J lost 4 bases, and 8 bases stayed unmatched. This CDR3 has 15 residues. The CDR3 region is CASSEGQPSTGELFF. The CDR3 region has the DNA TGTGCCAGCTCCGAGGGACAGCCGAGCACCGGGGAGCTGTTTTTT.

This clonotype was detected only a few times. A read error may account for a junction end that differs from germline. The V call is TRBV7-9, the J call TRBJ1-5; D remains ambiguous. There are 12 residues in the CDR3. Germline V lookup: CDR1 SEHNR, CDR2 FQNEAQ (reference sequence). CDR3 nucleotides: TGTGCCAGCAGCCATGATGATCAGCCCCAGAATTTT. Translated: CASSHDDQPQNF.

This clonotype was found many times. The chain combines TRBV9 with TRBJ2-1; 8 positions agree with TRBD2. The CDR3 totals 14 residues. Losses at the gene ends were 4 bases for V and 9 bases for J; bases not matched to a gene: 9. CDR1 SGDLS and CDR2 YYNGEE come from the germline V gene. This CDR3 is CASSQRGGRSEQFF. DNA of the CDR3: TGTGCCAGCAGCCAACGGGGGGGCCGTAGTGAGCAGTTCTTC. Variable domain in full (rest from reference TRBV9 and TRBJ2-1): DSGVTQTPKHLITATGQRVTLRCSPRSGDLSVYWYQQSLDQGLQFLIQYYNGEERAKGNILERFSAQQFPDLHSELNLSSLELGDSALYFCASSQRGGRSEQFFGPGTRLTVL.

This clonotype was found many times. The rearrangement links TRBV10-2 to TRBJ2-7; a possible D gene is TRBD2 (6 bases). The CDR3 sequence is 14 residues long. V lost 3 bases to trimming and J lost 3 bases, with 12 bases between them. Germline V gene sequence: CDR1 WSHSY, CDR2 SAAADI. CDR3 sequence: CASSDGGTGYEQYF. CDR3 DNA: TGCGCCAGCAGTGATGGGGGGACGGGCTACGAGCAGTACTTC.

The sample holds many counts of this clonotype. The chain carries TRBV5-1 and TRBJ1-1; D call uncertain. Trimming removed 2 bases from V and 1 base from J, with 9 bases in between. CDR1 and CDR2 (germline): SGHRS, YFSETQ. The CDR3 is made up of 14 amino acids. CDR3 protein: CASSFSPANTEAFF. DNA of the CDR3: TGCGCCAGCAGCTTTTCTCCGGCGAACACTGAAGCTTTCTTT. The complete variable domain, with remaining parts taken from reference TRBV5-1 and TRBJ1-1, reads KAGVTQTPRYLIKTRGQQVTLSCSPISGHRSVSWYQQTPGQGLQFLFEYFSETQRNKGNFPGRFSGRQFSNSRSEMNVSTLELGDSALYLCASSFSPANTEAFFGQGTRLTVV.

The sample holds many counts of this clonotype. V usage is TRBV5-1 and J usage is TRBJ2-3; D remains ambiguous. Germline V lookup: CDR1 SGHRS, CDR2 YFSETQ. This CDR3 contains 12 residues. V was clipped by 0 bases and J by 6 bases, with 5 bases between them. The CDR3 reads CASSLERDTQYF. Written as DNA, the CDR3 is TGCGCCAGCAGCTTGGAGAGGGATACGCAGTATTTT.

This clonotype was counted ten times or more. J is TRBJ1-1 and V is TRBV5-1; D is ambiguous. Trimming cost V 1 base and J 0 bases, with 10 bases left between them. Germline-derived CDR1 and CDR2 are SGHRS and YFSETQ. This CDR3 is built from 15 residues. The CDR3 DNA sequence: TGCGCCAGCAGCTTGTGGAGAGAGATGAACACTGAAGCTTTCTTT. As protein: CASSLWREMNTEAFF.

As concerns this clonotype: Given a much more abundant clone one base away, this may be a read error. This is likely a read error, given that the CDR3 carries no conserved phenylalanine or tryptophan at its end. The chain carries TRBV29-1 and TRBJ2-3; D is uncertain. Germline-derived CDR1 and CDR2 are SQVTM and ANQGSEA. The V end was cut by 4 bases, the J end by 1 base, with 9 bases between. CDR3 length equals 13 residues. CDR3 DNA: TGCAGCGTTGTTGGGTACCGCACAGATACGCAGTATATT. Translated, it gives CSVVGYRTDTQYI.

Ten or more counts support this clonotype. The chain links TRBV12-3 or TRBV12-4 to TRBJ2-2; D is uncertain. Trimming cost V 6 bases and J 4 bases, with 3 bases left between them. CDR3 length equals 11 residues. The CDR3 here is CASSITGELFF. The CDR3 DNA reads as TGTGCCAGCAGCATCACCGGGGAGCTGTTTTTT.

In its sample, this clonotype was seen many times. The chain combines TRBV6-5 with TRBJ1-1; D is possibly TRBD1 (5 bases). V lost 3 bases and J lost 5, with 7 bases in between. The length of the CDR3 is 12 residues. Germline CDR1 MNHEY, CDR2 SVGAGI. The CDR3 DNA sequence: TGTGCCAGCAGTTATGGGGGAACTGAAGCTTTCTTT. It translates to CASSYGGTEAFF.

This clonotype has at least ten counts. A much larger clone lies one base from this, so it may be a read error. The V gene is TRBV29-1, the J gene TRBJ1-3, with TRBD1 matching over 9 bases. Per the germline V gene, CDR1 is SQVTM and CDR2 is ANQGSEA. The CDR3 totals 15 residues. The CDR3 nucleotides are TGCAGCGTTGGGGGACAGGGAATCTCTGGAAAAACCATATATTTT. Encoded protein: CSVGGQGISGKTIYF.

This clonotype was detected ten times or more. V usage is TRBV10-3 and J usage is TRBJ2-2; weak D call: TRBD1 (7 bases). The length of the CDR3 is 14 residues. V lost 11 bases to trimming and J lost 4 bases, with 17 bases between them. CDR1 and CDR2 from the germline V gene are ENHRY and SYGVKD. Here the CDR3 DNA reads TGTGCCTCGGAGGGGGCCTCGGGCACCGGGGAGCTGTTTTTT. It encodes CASEGASGTGELFF.

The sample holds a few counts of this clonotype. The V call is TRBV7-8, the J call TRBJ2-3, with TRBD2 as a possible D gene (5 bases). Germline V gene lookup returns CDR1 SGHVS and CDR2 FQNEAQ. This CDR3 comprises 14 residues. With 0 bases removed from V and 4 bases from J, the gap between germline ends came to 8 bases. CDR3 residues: CASSLATRADTQYF. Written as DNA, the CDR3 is TGTGCCAGCAGCTTAGCGACGCGGGCAGATACGCAGTATTTT.